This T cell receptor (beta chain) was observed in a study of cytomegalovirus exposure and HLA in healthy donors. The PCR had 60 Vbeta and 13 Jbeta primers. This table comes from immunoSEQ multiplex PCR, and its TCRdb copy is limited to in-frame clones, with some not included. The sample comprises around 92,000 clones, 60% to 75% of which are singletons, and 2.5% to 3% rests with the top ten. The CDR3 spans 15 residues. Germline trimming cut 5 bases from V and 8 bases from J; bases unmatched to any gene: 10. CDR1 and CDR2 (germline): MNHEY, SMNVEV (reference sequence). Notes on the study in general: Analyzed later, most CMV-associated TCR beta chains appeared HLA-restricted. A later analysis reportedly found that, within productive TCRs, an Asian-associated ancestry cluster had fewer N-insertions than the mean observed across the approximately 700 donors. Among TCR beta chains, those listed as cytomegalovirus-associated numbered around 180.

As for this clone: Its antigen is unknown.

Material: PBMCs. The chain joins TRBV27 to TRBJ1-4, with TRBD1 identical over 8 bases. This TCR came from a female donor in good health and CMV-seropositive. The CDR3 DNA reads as TGTGCCAGCAGTGGTAGACAGGGGACGTCAGAAAAACTGTTTTTT. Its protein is CASSGRQGTSEKLFF.